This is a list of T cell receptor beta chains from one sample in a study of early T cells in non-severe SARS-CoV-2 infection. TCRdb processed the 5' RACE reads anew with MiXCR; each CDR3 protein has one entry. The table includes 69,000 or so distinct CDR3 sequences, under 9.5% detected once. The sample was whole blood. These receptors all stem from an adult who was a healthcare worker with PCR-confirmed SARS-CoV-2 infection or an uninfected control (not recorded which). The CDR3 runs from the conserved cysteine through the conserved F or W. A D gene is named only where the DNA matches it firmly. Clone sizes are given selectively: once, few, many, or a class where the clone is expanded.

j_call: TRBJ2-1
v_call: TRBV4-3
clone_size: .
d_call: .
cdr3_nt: TGCGCCAGCAGCCAAGATATGGCAGACAATGAGCAGTTCTTC
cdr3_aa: CASSQDMADNEQFF

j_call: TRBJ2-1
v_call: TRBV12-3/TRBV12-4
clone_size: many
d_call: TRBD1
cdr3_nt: TGTGCCAGCAGTCCCGCGACAGGGCTGATGGAGCAGTTCTTC
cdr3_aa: CASSPATGLMEQFF

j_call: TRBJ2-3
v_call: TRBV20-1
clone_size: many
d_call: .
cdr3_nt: TGCAGTGCTAGAGATCCCCGGACTAGCACAGATACGCAGTATTTT
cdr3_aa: CSARDPRTSTDTQYF

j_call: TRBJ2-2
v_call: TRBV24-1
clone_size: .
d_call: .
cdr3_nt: TGTGCCACCAGTGACGCCTCCCCACCTCGGGGCACCGGGGAGCTGTTTTTT
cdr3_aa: CATSDASPPRGTGELFF

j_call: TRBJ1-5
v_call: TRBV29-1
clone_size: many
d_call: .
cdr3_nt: TGCAGCGTGGAAGACCGGGGCACTAAAACAGTTAGCAATCAGCCCCAGCATTTT
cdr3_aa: CSVEDRGTKTVSNQPQHF

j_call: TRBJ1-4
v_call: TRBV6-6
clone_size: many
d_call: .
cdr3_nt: TGTGCCAGCAGTTCCCCCGAAATTATAAGCAAACTGTTTTTT
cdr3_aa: CASSSPEIISKLFF

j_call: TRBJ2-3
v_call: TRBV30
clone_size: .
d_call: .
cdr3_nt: TGTGCCTGGAGTGTAGGACAAATCGGTACAGATACGCAGTATTTT
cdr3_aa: CAWSVGQIGTDTQYF

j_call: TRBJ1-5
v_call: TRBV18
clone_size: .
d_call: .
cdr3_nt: TGTGCCAGCTCACCCCGGGGGGAAGTCCAGCATTTT
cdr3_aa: CASSPRGEVQHF

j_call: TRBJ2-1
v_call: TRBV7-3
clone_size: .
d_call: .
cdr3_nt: TGTGCCAGCAGCTTCACGGCAAGCTCCTACAATGAGCAGTTCTTC
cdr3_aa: CASSFTASSYNEQFF

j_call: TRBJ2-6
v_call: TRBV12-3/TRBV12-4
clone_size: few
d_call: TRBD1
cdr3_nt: TGTGCCAGCAGTACCGGACAGGCCAGCTCTGGGGCCAACGTCCTGACTTTC
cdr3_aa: CASSTGQASSGANVLTF

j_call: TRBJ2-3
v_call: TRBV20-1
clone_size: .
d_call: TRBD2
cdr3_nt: TGCAGTGCTAGAGCCCGCGGGGGGGCCTTAACAGATACGCAGTATTTT
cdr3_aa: CSARARGGALTDTQYF

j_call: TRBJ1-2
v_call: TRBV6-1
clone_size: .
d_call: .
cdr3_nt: TGTGCCAGCAGTGAAGATTGGCAGTATGGCTACACCTTC
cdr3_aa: CASSEDWQYGYTF

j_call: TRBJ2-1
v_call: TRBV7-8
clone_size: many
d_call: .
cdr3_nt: TGTGCCAGCAGCATAGTTCCGGGCAATGAGCAGTTCTTC
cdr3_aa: CASSIVPGNEQFF

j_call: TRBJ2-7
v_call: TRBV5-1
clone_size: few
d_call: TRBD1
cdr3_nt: TGCGCCAGCAGCGTGACAGGGTATAGCTCCTACGAGCAGTACTTC
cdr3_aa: CASSVTGYSSYEQYF

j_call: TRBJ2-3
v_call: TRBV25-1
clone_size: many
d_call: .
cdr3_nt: TGTGCCAGCAGTGCGGCTTATGGGGGGGCGACAGATACGCAGTATTTT
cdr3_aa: CASSAAYGGATDTQYF

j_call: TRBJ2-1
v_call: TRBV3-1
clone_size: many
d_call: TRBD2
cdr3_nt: TGTGCCAGCAGCCAAGATAGCGGGGGGCTTGGTGAGCAGTTCTTC
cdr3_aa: CASSQDSGGLGEQFF

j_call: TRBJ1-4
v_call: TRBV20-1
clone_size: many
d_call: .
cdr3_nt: TGCAGCCAAGACAGGTCCCCGGAGGAAAAACTGTTTTTT
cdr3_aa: CSQDRSPEEKLFF

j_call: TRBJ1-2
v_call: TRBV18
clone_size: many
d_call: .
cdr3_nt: TGTGCCAGCTCACCACCACCAGGGACCTATGGCTACACCTTC
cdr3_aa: CASSPPPGTYGYTF

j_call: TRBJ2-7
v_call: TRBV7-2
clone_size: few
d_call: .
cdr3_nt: TGTGCCAGCAGCTTAGATAGTAGGACAACCTACGAGCAGTACTTC
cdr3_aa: CASSLDSRTTYEQYF

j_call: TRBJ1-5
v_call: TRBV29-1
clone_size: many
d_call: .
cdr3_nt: TGCAGCGTTGCGCAGGGTAGGAGCAATCAGCCCCAGCATTTT
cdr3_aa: CSVAQGRSNQPQHF

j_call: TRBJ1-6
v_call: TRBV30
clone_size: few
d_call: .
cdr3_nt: TGTGCCTGGAACTCTGATTCACCCCTCCACTTT
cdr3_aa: CAWNSDSPLHF

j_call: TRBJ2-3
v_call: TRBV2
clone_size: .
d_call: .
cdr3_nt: TGTGCCAGCAGAACTAGAGTCACAGATACGCAGTATTTT
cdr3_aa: CASRTRVTDTQYF

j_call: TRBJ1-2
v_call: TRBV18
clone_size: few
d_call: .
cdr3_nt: TGTGCCAGCTCACCTCTCGGGGATGGCTACACCTTC
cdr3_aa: CASSPLGDGYTF

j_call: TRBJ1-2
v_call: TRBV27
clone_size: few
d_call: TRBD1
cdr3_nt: TGTGCCAGCGGTAACAGGGGAGGCTATGGCTACACCTTC
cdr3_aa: CASGNRGGYGYTF

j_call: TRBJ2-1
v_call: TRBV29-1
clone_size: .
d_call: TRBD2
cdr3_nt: TGCAGCGTGAGGACTAGCGGAAGAGAGCAGTTCTTC
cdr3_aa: CSVRTSGREQFF

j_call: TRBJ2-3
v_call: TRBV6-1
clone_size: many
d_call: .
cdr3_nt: TGTGCCAGCAGTGAAGCGGGGCTAGCGAGAGTATTGCAGTATTTT
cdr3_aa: CASSEAGLARVLQYF

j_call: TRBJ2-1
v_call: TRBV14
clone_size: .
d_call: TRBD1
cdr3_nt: TGTGCCAGCAGCCACCGACCCCCGGGACAGGGATATGAGCAGTTCTTC
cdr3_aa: CASSHRPPGQGYEQFF

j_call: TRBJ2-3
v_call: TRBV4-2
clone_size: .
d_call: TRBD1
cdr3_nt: TGTGCCAGCAGCCAACTACAGGGGGCACGAGTAGATACGCAGTATTTT
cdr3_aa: CASSQLQGARVDTQYF

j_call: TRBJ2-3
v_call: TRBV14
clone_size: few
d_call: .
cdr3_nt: TGTGCCAGCAGCTGGGGCGCGACAGATACGCAGTATTTT
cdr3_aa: CASSWGATDTQYF

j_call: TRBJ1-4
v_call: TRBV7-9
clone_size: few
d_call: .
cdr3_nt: TGTGCCAGCAGCTTAGACCGAGCAACTAATGAAAAACTGTTTTTT
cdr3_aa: CASSLDRATNEKLFF

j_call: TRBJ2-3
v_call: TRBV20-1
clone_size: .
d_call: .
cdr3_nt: TGCAGTGCTAGAGATCGAACGCGCTACACAGATACGCAGTATTTT
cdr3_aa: CSARDRTRYTDTQYF

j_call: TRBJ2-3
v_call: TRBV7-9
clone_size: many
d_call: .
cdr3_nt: TGTGCCAGCAGCTTAGGGTCCACGACAGATACGCAGTATTTT
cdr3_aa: CASSLGSTTDTQYF

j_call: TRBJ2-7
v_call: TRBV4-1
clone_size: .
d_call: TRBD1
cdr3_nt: TGCGCCAGCAGCCAAGGGACAGGAAGCTCCTACGAGCAGTACTTC
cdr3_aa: CASSQGTGSSYEQYF

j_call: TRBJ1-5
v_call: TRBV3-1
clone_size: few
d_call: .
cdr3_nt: TGTGCCAGCAGCCAGGGACCCCCAGGGCCCCAGCATTTT
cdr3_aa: CASSQGPPGPQHF

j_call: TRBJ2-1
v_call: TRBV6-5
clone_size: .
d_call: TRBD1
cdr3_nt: TGTGCCAGCAGTTACTCCTTTGGACAGGGGAATGAGCAGTTCTTC
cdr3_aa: CASSYSFGQGNEQFF

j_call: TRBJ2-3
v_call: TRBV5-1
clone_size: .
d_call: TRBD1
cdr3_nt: TGCGCCAGCAGCGCGACAGGGATGGTCGGCACAGATACGCAGTATTTT
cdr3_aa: CASSATGMVGTDTQYF

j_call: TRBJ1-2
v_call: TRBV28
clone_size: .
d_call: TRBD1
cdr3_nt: TGTGCCAGCAGCCTCCCGGGACAGGGATCTAACTATGGCTACACCTTC
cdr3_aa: CASSLPGQGSNYGYTF

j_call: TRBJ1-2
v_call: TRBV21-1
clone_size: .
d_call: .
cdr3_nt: TGTGCCAGCAGCAAAGATTTATGGGGCTACACCTTC
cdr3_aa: CASSKDLWGYTF

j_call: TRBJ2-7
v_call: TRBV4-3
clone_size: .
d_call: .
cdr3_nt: TGCGCCAGCAGCCAAACAGGGTATCACGAGCAGTACTTC
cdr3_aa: CASSQTGYHEQYF

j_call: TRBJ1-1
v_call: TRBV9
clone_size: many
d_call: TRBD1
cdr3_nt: TGTGCCAGCAGCGTAAGTGGACAGGGGATGAACACTGAAGCTTTCTTT
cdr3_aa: CASSVSGQGMNTEAFF

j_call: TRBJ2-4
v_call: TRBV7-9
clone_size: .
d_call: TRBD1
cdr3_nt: TGTGCCAGCAGCGGACATACAGGGGCAAACATTCAGTACTTC
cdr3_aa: CASSGHTGANIQYF

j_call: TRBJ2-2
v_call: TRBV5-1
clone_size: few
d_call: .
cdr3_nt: TGCGCCAGCAGCTTCGCGGGGGCGAGTACCGGGGAGCTGTTTTTT
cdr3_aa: CASSFAGASTGELFF

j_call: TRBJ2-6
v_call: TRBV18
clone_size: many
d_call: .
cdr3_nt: TGTGCCAGCTATGGGTCTAACTCTGGGGCCAACGTCCTGATTTTC
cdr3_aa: CASYGSNSGANVLIF

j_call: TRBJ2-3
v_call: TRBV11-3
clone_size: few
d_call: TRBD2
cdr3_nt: TGTGCCAGCGAGTCGCTAGCGGGAGGCCGGGACACAGATACGCAGTATTTT
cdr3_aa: CASESLAGGRDTDTQYF

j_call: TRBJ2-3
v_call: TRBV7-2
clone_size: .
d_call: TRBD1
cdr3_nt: TGTGCCAGCAGCTTAGTTCCGTTTCAGGGACAGGGAGGTCGGAACACAGATACGCAGTATTTT
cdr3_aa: CASSLVPFQGQGGRNTDTQYF

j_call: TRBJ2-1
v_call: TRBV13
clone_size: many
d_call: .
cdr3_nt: TGTGCCAGCAGCTTAGTAGAGGGACGTCTAGCAGATTCGGGCGATGAGCAGTTCTTC
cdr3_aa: CASSLVEGRLADSGDEQFF

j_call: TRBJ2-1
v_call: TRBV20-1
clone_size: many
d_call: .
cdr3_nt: TGCAGTGCTTGGGACCGAGGGAATGAGCAGTTCTTC
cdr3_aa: CSAWDRGNEQFF

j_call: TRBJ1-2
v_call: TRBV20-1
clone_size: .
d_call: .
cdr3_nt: TGCAGTGCTAGAGACTCAGGGAACTATGGCTACACCTTC
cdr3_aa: CSARDSGNYGYTF

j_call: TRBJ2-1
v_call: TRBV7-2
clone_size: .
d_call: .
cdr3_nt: TGTGCCAGCAGCTTCACCGGCGGGGGCTCTGGCTACAATGAGCAGTTCTTC
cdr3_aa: CASSFTGGGSGYNEQFF

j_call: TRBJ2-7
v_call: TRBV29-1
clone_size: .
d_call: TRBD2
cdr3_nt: TGCAGCGTTGGCCTAGCGGGAGTTGACGAGCAGTACTTC
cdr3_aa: CSVGLAGVDEQYF

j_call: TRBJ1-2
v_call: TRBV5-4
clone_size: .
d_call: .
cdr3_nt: TGTGCCAGCAGCTTTACAGGTTCTGGCTACACCTTC
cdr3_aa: CASSFTGSGYTF

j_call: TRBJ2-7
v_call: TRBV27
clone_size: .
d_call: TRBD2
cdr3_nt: TGTGCCAGCAGTTTAGCGGGAGGGCTGGGCGAGCAGTACTTC
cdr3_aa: CASSLAGGLGEQYF

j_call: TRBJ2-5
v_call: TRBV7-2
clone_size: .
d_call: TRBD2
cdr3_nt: TGTGCCAGCAGCTTAGGCCGGGGGGGGACCCAGTACTTC
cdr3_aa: CASSLGRGGTQYF

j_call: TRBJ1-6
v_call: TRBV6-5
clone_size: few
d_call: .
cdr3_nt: TGTGCCAGCAGTTTTGGAAGAACAGGTTCACCCCTCCACTTT
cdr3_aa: CASSFGRTGSPLHF